This T cell receptor beta chain was retrieved from a study of cytomegalovirus exposure and HLA in healthy donors. Whole-study findings and limits: It was confirmed in vitro that three of the CMV-associated chains were specific for CMV antigens. HLA alleles showed associations with some 17,000 TCR beta sequences in a later analysis, at a 0.05 false discovery rate.

The germline V gene encodes CDR1 SGHVS and CDR2 FQNEAQ. The CDR3 loop spans 16 amino acids. The V and J ends lost 5 bases and 4 bases respectively, with 20 bases between them. Concerning this clone itself: Antigen specificity is unknown.

The PCR employed 60 Vbeta primers together with 13 Jbeta primers. Clones were sequenced by immunoSEQ multiplex PCR, and TCRdb holds only the in-frame ones, with some missing. This sample yields under 200,000 clones, of which around four fifths are seen a single time; around 1.9% belongs to the top ten. Healthy bone marrow donors made up the donors. The sequence came from a woman between 18 and 30 years old in good health and CMV-seronegative. Sequenced sample: PBMCs. This chain links TRBV7-8 with TRBJ1-2; TRBD1 is a possible D gene (5 bases). In DNA form, the CDR3 reads TGTGCCAGCAGCCTAACAACCATGGGGCGGAGCTATGGCTACACCTTC. This sequence encodes CASSLTTMGRSYGYTF.